The present T cell receptor (beta chain) was sequenced within a study of T cells in localized non-small cell lung cancer. Study-wide findings and caveats: An association was observed between higher blood T cell density and longer overall survival. Only one tumor region was sequenced, so heterogeneity remains possible. Detection in adjacent lung was observed for a median around 55 of the top 100 tumor clones. Tumor trailed uninvolved adjacent lung in T cell clonality, which peaked there.

The protocol was immunoSEQ multiplex PCR, while the TCRdb copy is restricted to in-frame clones and leaves out a portion. This repertoire shows tens of thousands of clones, around 80% found once; its top ten account for around 33%. CDR3 length: 13 residues. V lost 5 bases to trimming and J lost 7 bases, with 14 bases between them. From germline, CDR1 is SGHAT and CDR2 FQNNGV. Note on this clone: Its antigen is undetermined.

Here the sequenced sample was peripheral blood, taken before any cancer treatment. This chain links TRBV11-2 with TRBJ1-2; tentatively, D is TRBD1 (5 bases). The receptor was derived from a male donor at least 60 years old with stage II squamous cell lung carcinoma. This CDR3 reads CASSPGAPLGYTF. In nucleotides, the CDR3 is TGTGCCAGCAGCCCCGGGGCGCCCCTTGGCTACACCTTC.